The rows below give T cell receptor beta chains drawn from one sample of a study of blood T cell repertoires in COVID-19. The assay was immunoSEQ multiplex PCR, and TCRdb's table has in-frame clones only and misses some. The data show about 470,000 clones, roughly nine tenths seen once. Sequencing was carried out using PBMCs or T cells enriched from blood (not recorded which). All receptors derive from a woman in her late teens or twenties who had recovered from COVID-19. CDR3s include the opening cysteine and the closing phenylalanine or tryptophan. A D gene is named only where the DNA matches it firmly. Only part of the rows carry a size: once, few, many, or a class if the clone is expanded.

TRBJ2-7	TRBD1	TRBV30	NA	CAWTAGTGVYEQYF	TGTGCCTGGACTGCCGGGACAGGGGTTTACGAGCAGTACTTC
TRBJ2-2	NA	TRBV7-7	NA	CASSTLTAGELFF	TGTGCTAGCAGCACCCTAACAGCCGGGGAGCTGTTTTTT
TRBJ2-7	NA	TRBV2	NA	CASSEAGGMDEQYF	TGTGCCAGCAGTGAAGCGGGAGGAATGGACGAGCAGTACTTC
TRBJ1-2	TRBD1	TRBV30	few	CAWSGDRVKGYTF	TGTGCCTGGAGTGGGGACAGGGTGAAAGGCTACACCTTC
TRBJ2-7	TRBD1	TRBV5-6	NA	CASSLGTGGGREQYF	TGTGCCAGCAGCTTGGGGACAGGGGGAGGGAGGGAGCAGTACTTC
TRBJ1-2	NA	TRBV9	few	CASSNSLGHVKDGYTF	TGTGCCAGCTCAAACTCACTTGGACATGTGAAAGATGGCTACACCTTC
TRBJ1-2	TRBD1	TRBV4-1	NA	CASSQVGTEIAYGYTF	TGCGCCAGCAGCCAAGTGGGGACAGAAATTGCCTATGGCTACACCTTC
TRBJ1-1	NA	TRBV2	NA	CASSELLETGTEAFF	TGTGCCAGCAGTGAATTGTTGGAAACGGGGACTGAAGCTTTCTTT
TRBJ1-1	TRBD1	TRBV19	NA	CASRGQGNAEAFF	TGTGCCAGTCGGGGACAGGGGAACGCTGAAGCTTTCTTT
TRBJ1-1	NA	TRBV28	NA	CASSPPYKPWERWAFF	TGTGCCAGCAGTCCACCCTATAAACCTTGGGAGCGATGGGCTTTCTTT
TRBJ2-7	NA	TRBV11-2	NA	CASSLVRGLSYEQYF	TGTGCCAGCAGCTTAGTCCGAGGACTTTCCTACGAGCAGTACTTC
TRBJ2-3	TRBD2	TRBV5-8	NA	CASSAISGGTTDTQYF	TGTGCCAGCAGCGCAATTAGCGGGGGGACCACAGATACGCAGTATTTT
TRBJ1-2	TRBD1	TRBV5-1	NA	CASSPGQGALRNYGYTF	TGCGCCAGCAGCCCTGGACAGGGGGCGCTTAGGAACTATGGCTACACCTTC
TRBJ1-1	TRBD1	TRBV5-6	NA	CASSSRQGGLAVAFF	TGTGCCAGCAGCTCCCGACAGGGGGGCTTGGCGGTTGCTTTCTTT
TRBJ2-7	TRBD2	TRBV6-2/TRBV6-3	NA	CASSYVGGTYEQYF	TGTGCCAGCAGTTACGTCGGGGGGACCTACGAGCAGTACTTC
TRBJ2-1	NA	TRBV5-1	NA	CASSLARDYEQFF	TGCGCCAGCAGCTTGGCCAGGGACTATGAGCAGTTCTTC
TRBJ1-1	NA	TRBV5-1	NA	CASSLGGSSQAFF	TGCGCCAGCAGCTTGGGTGGCAGTTCTCAAGCTTTCTTT
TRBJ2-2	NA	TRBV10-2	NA	CASGGEQRNTGELFF	TGCGCCAGTGGAGGGGAACAGCGGAACACCGGGGAGCTGTTTTTT
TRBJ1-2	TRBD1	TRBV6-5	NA	CASRLTGGTGGYTF	TGTGCCAGCAGATTGACAGGGGGTACTGGTGGCTACACCTTC
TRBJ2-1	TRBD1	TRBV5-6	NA	CASSLGTGVFVEQFF	TGTGCCAGCAGCTTGGGGACAGGGGTGTTCGTTGAGCAGTTCTTC
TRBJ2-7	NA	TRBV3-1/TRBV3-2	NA	CASSQEGGYEQYF	TGTGCCAGCAGCCAGGAGGGGGGGTACGAGCAGTACTTC
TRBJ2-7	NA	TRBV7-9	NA	CASSSLKGEAYEQYF	TGTGCCAGCAGCTCCCTTAAAGGGGAGGCCTACGAGCAGTACTTC
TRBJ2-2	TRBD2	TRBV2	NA	CASSGGRNTGELFF	TGTGCCAGCAGCGGGGGGAGAAACACCGGGGAGCTGTTTTTT
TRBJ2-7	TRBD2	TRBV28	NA	CASSTPREAYEQYF	TGTGCCAGCAGCACCCCCCGGGAGGCCTACGAGCAGTACTTC
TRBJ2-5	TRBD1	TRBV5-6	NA	CASSLPGTGRQETQYF	TGTGCCAGCAGCCTACCTGGGACAGGGCGCCAAGAGACCCAGTACTTC
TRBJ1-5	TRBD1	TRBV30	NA	CAWGQDNQPQHF	TGTGCCTGGGGACAGGACAATCAGCCCCAGCATTTT
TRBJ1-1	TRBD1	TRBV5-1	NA	CASSLEDRDDTEAFF	TGCGCCAGCAGCTTGGAGGACAGGGATGACACTGAAGCTTTCTTT
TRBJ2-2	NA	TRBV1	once	CTSSQGRWTPNTGELFF	TGCACCAGCAGCCAAGGGCGATGGACACCGAACACCGGGGAGCTGTTTTTT
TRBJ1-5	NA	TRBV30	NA	CAWRGASGQPQHF	TGTGCCTGGAGGGGGGCATCGGGACAGCCCCAGCATTTT
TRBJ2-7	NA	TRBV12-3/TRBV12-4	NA	CASSLTRVGEQYF	TGTGCCAGCAGCCTAACCCGCGTCGGGGAGCAGTACTTC
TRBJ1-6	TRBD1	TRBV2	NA	CASRGTGASPLHF	TGTGCCAGCAGAGGGACAGGGGCTTCACCCCTCCACTTT
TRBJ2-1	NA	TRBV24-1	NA	CATSDSGRSSYNEQFF	TGTGCCACCAGTGATAGCGGACGGAGCTCCTACAATGAGCAGTTCTTC
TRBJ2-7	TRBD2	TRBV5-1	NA	CASSLGLGLVYEQYF	TGCGCCAGCAGTTTGGGGTTGGGACTAGTATACGAGCAGTACTTC
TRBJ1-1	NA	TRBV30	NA	CAWRGAESEAFF	TGTGCCTGGAGAGGGGCGGAGAGTGAAGCTTTCTTT
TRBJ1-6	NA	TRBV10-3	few	CAISVSQGLYNSPLHF	TGTGCCATCAGTGTCTCCCAGGGACTGTATAATTCACCCCTCCACTTT
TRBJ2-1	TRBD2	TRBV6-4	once	CASSESSGEENEQFF	TGTGCCAGCAGTGAGTCTAGCGGGGAGGAGAATGAGCAGTTCTTC
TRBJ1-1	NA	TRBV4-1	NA	CASSRAVGGKAFF	TGCGCCAGCAGCCGGGCGGTAGGGGGTAAGGCTTTCTTT
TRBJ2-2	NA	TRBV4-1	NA	CASSQRQGQYTGELFF	TGCGCCAGCAGCCAACGTCAGGGGCAATACACCGGGGAGCTGTTTTTT
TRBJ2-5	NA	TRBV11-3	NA	CASSLGGGAGETQYF	TGTGCCAGCAGCTTAGGAGGAGGGGCGGGAGAGACCCAGTACTTC
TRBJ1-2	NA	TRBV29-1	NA	CSVVEGGYTF	TGCAGCGTTGTCGAGGGTGGCTACACCTTC
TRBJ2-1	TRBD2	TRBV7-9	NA	CASSLNSGGYNEQFF	TGTGCCAGCAGCTTGAATAGCGGGGGCTACAATGAGCAGTTCTTC
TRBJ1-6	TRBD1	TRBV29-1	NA	CSAGTGNNSPLHF	TGCAGCGCCGGGACAGGGAATAATTCACCCCTCCACTTT
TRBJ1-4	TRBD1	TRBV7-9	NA	CASSPDRGKTGATNEKLFF	TGTGCCAGCAGCCCGGACAGGGGAAAAACCGGGGCAACTAATGAAAAACTGTTTTTT
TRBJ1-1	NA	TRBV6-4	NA	CASSTDPGGTEAFF	TGTGCCAGCAGTACAGACCCTGGTGGCACTGAAGCTTTCTTT
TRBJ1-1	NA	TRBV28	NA	CASSPPTGGMNTEAFF	TGTGCCAGCAGTCCCCCGACAGGTGGCATGAACACTGAAGCTTTCTTT
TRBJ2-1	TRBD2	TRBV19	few	CASKGLAGSYNEQFF	TGTGCCAGTAAGGGACTAGCGGGCTCCTACAATGAGCAGTTCTTC
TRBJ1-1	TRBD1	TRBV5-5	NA	CASSLGTANTEAFF	TGTGCCAGCAGCCTTGGGACAGCGAACACTGAAGCTTTCTTT
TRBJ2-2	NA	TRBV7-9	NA	CASSPGTNTGELFF	TGTGCCAGCAGCCCAGGGACGAACACCGGGGAGCTGTTTTTT
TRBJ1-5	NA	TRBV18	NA	CASSPYSNQPQHF	TGTGCCAGCTCACCCTATAGCAATCAGCCCCAGCATTTT
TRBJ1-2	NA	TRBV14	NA	CASSQERGQSYGYTF	TGTGCCAGCAGCCAAGAGCGGGGGCAGAGCTATGGCTACACCTTC
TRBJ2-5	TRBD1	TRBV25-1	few	CASRDQGAGETQYF	TGTGCCAGCAGGGACCAGGGGGCGGGGGAGACCCAGTACTTC
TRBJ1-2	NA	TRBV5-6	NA	CASSFRGWGYTF	TGTGCCAGCAGCTTTAGGGGCTGGGGCTACACCTTC
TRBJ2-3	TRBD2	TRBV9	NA	CASSVAGGADTQYF	TGTGCCAGCAGCGTAGCCGGGGGGGCAGATACGCAGTATTTT
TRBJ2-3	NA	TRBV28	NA	CASAVGTDTQYF	TGTGCCAGCGCGGTCGGCACAGATACGCAGTATTTT
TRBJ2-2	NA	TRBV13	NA	CASSLGGAGELFF	TGTGCCAGCAGCTTAGGCGGAGCCGGGGAGCTGTTTTTT
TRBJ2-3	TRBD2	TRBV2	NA	CASSVLRGSTDTQYF	TGTGCCAGCAGTGTATTGCGGGGGAGCACAGATACGCAGTATTTT
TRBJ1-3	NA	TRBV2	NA	CASSGTVSGNTIYF	TGTGCCAGCAGTGGAACGGTCTCTGGAAACACCATATATTTT